This TCR beta chain was identified in a study of T-cell reconstitution after alpha-beta-depleted transplantation in children. Broader study findings: Surviving thymic progenitors and recipient T cells were the source of high TCRbeta diversity at day 60 in some patients. Where alpha-beta T cells came from about two months after transplant was reportedly several hundred expanded graft clones. One year after transplant, T-cell counts and diversity came mostly from newly produced T cells.

The CDR3 has 13 residues. V was pared by 6 bases and J by 2 bases, with 13 bases between. Looked up from germline, CDR1 is DFQATT and CDR2 is SNEGSKA (reference sequence). It was with unique molecular identifiers that the TCRbeta library was prepared. TCRdb re-called the PCR reads through MiXCR, storing one row per CDR3 protein. The profile covers some 150,000 distinct CDR3 sequences, with around 8.8% appearing a single time and roughly 20% taken by the ten largest. With respect to this clonotype: Its antigen is as yet unknown.

This chain uses TRBV20-1 with TRBJ1-2; possible D gene TRBD1, 6 bases. The receptor's source is a female patient aged 2 to 10 who had a stem cell transplant for congenital amegakaryocytic thrombocytopenia, so the T cells may come from the graft donor. Source: PBMCs, mostly from graft donor cells, taken 180 days after TCRalphabeta/CD19-depleted stem cell transplant. CDR3 sequence: CSAGGGANYGYTF. DNA of the CDR3: TGCAGTGCAGGGGGGGGGGCCAACTATGGCTACACCTTC.